The sequence of this TCR beta chain was determined in a study of blood T cell repertoires in COVID-19. This clone was detected a few times. Other DNA variants within this sample encode the same CDR3. This CDR3 comprises 16 residues. The germline V gene encodes CDR1 SEHNR and CDR2 FQNEAQ (reference sequence). V was clipped by 0 bases and J by 3 bases; unmatched bases: 1. As handled by the study authors: The authors estimated nucleated cell counts from reference gene primer amplification. The protocol was immunoSEQ multiplex PCR, while the TCRdb copy is restricted to in-frame clones and leaves out a portion. V and J calls and clone size are copied from that table; D and trimming were computed from the DNA. This sample carries about 200,000 clones, just under 85% of them seen once, and the ten largest clones take approximately 0.97%.

The source material was peripheral blood. The TCR comes from a man in his sixties with COVID-19, enrolled during active disease. This chain uses TRBV7-9 with TRBJ2-1; 11 bases are shared with TRBD2. CDR3 loop: CASSLAGTSGYNEQFF. CDR3 DNA sequence: TGTGCCAGCAGCTTAGCCGGGACTAGCGGCTACAATGAGCAGTTCTTC.